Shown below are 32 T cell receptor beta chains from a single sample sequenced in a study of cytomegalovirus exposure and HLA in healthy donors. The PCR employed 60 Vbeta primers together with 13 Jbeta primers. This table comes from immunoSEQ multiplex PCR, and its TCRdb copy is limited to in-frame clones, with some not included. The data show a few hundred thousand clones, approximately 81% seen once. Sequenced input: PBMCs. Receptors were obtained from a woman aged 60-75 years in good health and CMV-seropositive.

The DNA of the CDR3 is TGTGCCAGCAGCCCCCGAAGGGTAGGGGGCAATCAGCCCCAGCATTTT. It encodes CASSPRRVGGNQPQHF. V is TRBV7-8 and J is TRBJ1-5; possible D gene TRBD1, 5 bases. The CDR3 length is 16 residues. Germline lookup yields CDR1 SGHVS and CDR2 FQNEAQ. Trimming shortened V by 5 bases and J by 2 bases, and 16 bases separated the two germline ends. Looking up the rest from reference TRBV7-8 and TRBJ1-5 gives the full variable domain: GAGVSQSPRYKVAKRGQDVALRCDPISGHVSLFWYQQALGQGPEFLTYFQNEAQLDKSGLPSDRFFAERPEGSVSTLKIQRTQQEDSAVYLCASSPRRVGGNQPQHFGDGTRLSIL.

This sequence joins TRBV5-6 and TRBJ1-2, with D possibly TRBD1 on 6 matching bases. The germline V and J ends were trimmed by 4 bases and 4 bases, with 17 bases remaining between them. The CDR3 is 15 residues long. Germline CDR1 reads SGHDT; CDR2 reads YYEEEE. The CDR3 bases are TGTGCCAGCAGCCCCTACAGGGCCTCTTTCTATGGCTACACCTTC. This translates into CASSPYRASFYGYTF.

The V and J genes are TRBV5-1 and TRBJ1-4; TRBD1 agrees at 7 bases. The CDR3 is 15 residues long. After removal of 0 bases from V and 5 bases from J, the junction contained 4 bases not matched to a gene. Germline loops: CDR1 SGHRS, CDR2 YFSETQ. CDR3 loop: CASSLEGRGNEKLFF. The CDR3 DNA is TGCGCCAGCAGCTTGGAGGGCAGGGGGAATGAAAAACTGTTTTTT.

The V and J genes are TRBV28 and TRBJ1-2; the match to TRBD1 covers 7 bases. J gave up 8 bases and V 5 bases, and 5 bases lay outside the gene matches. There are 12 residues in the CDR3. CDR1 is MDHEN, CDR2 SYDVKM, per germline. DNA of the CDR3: TGTGCCAGCAGTAGACAGGGAGGCGGCTACACCTTC. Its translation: CASSRQGGGYTF.

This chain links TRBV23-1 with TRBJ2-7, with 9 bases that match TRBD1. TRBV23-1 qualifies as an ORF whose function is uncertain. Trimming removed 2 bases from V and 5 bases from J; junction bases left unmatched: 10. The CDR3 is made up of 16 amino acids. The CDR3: CASSQRGDRDPHEQYF. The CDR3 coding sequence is TGCGCCAGCAGTCAAAGAGGGGACAGGGATCCCCACGAGCAGTACTTC.

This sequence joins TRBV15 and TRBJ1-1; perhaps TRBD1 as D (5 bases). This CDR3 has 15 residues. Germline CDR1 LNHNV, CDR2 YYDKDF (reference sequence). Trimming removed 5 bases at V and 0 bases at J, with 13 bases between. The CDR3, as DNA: TGTGCCACCAGCTTAGGAGGGGCCCTGAACACTGAAGCTTTCTTT. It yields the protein CATSLGGALNTEAFF. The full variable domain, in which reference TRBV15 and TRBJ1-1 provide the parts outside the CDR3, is DAMVIQNPRYQVTQFGKPVTLSCSQTLNHNVMYWYQQKSSQAPKLLFHYYDKDFNNEADTPDNFQSRRPNTSFCFLDIRSPGLGDTAMYLCATSLGGALNTEAFFGQGTRLTVV.

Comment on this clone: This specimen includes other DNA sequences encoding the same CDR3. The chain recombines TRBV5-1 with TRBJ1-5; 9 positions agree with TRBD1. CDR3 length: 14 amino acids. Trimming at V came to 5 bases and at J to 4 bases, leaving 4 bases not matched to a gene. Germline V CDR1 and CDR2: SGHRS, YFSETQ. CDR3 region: CASSPGTGNQPQHF. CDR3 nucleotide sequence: TGCGCCAGCAGTCCCGGGACAGGGAATCAGCCCCAGCATTTT.

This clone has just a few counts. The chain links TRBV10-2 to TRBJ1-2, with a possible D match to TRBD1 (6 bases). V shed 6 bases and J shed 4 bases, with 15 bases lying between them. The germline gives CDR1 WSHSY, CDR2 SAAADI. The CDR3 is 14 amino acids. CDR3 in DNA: TGCGCCAGCAGGGCGGCCGGACAGCTCTATGGCTACACCTTC. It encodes CASRAAGQLYGYTF.

The CDR3 loop is CASSATGNPSTDTQYF. The CDR3 DNA reads as TGTGCCAGCAGTGCTACAGGGAACCCTAGCACAGATACGCAGTATTTT. The V gene is TRBV25-1, the J gene TRBJ2-3; possibly TRBD1 for D (6 bases). This CDR3 has 16 amino acids. Between the trimmed V and J ends, which lost 4 bases and 0 bases, there was a span of 14 bases. Germline lookup yields CDR1 MGHDK and CDR2 SYGVNS. Complete variable domain (other parts from reference TRBV25-1 and TRBJ2-3): EADIYQTPRYLVIGTGKKITLECSQTMGHDKMYWYQQDPGMELHLIHYSYGVNSTEKGDLSSESTVSRIRTEHFPLTLESARPSHTSQYLCASSATGNPSTDTQYFGPGTRLTVL.

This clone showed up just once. The CDR3 DNA sequence: TGTGCCAGCAGTCTAAGGACAGGACCGACTGAAGCTTTCTTT. Encoded protein: CASSLRTGPTEAFF. The chain joins TRBV27 to TRBJ1-1, with 7 nucleotides matching TRBD1. V was pared by 5 bases and J by 5 bases, with 8 bases of the junction left unmatched. The CDR3 runs 14 residues. Looked up from germline, CDR1 is MNHEY and CDR2 is SMNVEV (reference sequence).

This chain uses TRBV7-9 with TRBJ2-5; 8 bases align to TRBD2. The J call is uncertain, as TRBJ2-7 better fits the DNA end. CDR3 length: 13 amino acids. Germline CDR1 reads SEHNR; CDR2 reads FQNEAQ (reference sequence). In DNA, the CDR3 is TGTGCCAGCAGCTCCTTAGCGGGAAACGAGCAGTACTTC. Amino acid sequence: CASSSLAGNEQYF.

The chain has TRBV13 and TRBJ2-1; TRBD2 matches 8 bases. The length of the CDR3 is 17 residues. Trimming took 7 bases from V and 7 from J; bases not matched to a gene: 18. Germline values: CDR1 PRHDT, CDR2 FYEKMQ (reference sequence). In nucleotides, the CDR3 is TGTGCCAGCACCCACTTAGCGGGGAGCGGAGGGTGGAATGAGCAGTTCTTC. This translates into CASTHLAGSGGWNEQFF.

The CDR3 nucleotides read TGTGCCTGGAGTGACCAAAATCCAGGGCAGGGCAATCAGCCCCAGCATTTT. It specifies CAWSDQNPGQGNQPQHF. The chain carries TRBV30 and TRBJ1-5, with D possibly TRBD1 on 5 matching bases. Deletions cut 1 base from V and 2 bases from J, with 18 bases between. The CDR3 is 17 residues long. Germline values: CDR1 GTSNPN, CDR2 SVGIG (reference sequence).

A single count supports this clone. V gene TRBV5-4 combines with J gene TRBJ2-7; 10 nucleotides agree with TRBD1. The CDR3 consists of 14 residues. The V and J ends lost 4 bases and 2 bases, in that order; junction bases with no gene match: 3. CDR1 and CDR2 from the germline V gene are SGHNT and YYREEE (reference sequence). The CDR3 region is CASSRDRGPYEQYF. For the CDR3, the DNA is TGTGCCAGCAGCAGGGACAGGGGTCCCTACGAGCAGTACTTC. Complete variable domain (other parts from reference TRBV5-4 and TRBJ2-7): ETGVTQSPTHLIKTRGQQVTLRCSSQSGHNTVSWYQQALGQGPQFIFQYYREEENGRGNFPPRFSGLQFPNYSSELNVNALELDDSALYLCASSRDRGPYEQYFGPGTRLTVT.

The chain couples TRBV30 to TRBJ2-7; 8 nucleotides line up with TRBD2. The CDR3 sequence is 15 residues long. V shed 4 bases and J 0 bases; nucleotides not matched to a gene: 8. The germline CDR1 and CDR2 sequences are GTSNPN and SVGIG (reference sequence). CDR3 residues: CAWNLIGRDSYEQYF. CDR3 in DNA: TGTGCCTGGAATCTTATCGGGAGGGACTCCTACGAGCAGTACTTC.

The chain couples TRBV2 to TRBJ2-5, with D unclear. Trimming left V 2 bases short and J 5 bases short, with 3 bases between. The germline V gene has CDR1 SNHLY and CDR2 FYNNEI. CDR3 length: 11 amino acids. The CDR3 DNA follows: TGTGCCAGCAGTGAACGTGAGACCCAGTACTTC. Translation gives CASSERETQYF.

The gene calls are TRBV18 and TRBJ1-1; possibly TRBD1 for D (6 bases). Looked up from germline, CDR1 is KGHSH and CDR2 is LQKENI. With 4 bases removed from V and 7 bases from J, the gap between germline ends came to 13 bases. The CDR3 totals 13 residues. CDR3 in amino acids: CASSRGQPLEAFF. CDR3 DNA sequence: TGTGCCAGCTCACGAGGACAGCCCCTTGAAGCTTTCTTT.

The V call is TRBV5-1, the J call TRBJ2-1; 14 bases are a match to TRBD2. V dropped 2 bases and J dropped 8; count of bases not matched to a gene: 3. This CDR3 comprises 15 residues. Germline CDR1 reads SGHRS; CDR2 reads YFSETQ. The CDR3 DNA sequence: TGCGCCAGCAGCTTAGGACTAGCGGGAGGAGATGAGCAGTTCTTC. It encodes CASSLGLAGGDEQFF.

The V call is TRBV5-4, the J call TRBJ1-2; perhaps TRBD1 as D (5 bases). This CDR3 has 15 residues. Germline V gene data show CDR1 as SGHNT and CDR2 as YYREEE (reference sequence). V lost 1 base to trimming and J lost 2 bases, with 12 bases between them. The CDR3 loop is CASSLSGLSNYGYTF. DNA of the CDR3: TGTGCCAGCAGCTTGTCGGGACTCTCGAACTATGGCTACACCTTC.

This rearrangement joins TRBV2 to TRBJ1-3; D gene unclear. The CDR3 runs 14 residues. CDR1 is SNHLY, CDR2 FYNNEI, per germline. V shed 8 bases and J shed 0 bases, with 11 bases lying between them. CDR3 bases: TGTGCCAGCCTCCCCCCCAGCTCTGGAAACACCATATATTTT. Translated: CASLPPSSGNTIYF.

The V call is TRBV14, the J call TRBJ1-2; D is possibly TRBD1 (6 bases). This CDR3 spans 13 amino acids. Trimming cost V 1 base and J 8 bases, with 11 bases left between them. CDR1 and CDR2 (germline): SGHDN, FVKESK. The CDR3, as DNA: TGTGCCAGCAGCCAAGGGGACATAGACGGCTACACCTTC. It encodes CASSQGDIDGYTF.

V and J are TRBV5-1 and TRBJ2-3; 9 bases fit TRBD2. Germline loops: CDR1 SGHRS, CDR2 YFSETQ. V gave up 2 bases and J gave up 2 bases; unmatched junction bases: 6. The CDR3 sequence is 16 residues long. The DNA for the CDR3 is TGCGCCAGCAGCTTTAGGACTAGCGTTAACACAGATACGCAGTATTTT. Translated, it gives CASSFRTSVNTDTQYF.

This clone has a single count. The CDR3 nucleotides are TGTGCCAGCAGGGGTGGGCACAATAGCAATCAGCCCCAGCATTTT. Its translation is CASRGGHNSNQPQHF. The genes are TRBV6-5 and TRBJ1-5; unclear D gene. V was pared by 6 bases and J by 0 bases, with 12 bases between. Looked up from germline, CDR1 is MNHEY and CDR2 is SVGAGI. The CDR3 totals 15 residues.

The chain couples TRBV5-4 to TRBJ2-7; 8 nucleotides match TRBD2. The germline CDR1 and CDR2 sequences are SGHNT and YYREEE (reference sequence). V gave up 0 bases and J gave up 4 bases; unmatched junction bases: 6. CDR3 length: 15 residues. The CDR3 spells CASSLAASGLYEQYF. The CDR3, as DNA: TGTGCCAGCAGCTTGGCGGCTAGCGGGCTATACGAGCAGTACTTC.

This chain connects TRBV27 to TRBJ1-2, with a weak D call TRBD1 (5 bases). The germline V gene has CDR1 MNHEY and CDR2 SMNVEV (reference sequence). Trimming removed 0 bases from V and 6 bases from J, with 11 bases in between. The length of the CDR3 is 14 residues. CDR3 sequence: CASSLSKGYDGYTF. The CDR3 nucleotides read TGTGCCAGCAGTTTATCGAAGGGGTACGATGGCTACACCTTC.

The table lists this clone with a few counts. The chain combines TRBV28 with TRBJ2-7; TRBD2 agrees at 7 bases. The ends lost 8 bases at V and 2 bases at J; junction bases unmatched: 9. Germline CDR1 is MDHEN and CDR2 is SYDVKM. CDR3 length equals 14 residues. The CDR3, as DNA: TGTGCCAGCGGCTTAGCGGGTTCCACCTACGAGCAGTACTTC. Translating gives CASGLAGSTYEQYF.

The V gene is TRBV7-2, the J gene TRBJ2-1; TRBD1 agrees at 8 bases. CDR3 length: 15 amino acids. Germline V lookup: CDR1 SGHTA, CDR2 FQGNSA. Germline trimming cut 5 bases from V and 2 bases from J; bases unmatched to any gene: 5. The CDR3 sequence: CASSPDRGTYNEQFF. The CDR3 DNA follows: TGTGCCAGCAGCCCCGACAGGGGCACCTACAATGAGCAGTTCTTC.

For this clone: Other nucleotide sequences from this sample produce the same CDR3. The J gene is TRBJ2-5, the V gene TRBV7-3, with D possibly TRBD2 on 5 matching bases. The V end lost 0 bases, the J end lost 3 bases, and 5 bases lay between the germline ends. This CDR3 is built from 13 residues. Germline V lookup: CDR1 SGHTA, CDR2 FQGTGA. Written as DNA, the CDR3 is TGTGCCAGCAGCTTAACGCGGGAAGAGACCCAGTACTTC. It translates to CASSLTREETQYF.

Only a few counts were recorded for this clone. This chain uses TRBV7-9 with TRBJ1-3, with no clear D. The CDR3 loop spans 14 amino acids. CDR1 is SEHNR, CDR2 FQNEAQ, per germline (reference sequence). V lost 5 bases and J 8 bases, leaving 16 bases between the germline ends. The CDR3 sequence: CASSDGSPADTIYF. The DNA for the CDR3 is TGTGCCAGCAGCGATGGTTCCCCCGCAGACACCATATATTTT.

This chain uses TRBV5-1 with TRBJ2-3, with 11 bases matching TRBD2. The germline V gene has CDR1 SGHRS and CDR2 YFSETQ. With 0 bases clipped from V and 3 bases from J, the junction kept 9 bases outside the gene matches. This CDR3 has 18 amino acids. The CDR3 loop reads CASSLGVIAGGPTDTQYF. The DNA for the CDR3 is TGCGCCAGCAGCTTGGGGGTTATAGCGGGAGGGCCGACAGATACGCAGTATTTT.

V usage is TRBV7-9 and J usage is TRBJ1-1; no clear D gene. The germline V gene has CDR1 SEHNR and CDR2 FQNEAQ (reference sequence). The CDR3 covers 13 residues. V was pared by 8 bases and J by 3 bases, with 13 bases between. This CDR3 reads CASRLTGYTEAFF. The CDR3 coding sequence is TGTGCCAGCCGACTGACGGGTTACACTGAAGCTTTCTTT. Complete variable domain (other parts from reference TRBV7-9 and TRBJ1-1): DTGVSQNPRHKITKRGQNVTFRCDPISEHNRLYWYRQTLGQGPEFLTYFQNEAQLEKSRLLSDRFSAERPKGSFSTLEIQRTEQGDSAMYLCASRLTGYTEAFFGQGTRLTVV.

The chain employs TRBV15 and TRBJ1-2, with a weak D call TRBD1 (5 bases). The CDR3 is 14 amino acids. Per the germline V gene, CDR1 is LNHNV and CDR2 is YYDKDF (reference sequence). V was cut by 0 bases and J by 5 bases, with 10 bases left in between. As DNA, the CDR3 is TGTGCCACCAGCAGAGATCGGGCAGGGTATGGCTACACCTTC. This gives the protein CATSRDRAGYGYTF.